These 23 T cell receptor beta chains were all obtained from the same sample, sequenced in a study of blood T cell repertoires in COVID-19 (dated by TCRdb to the early 2020s). Library method: the immunoSEQ multiplex PCR assay. The table comes from immuneACCESS by way of TCRdb, which keeps in-frame sequences with V and J called. Part of the clones is missing from these tables; in studies checked, under half for an unresolved V gene and the rest for unknown reasons. Recorded for this sample are a few hundred thousand clones; around 85% of them occurred a single time. The top ten hold approximately 3.7% of the sample. The source material was peripheral blood. The receptors derive from a woman under 30 with acute or convalescent COVID-19.

V usage is TRBV11-3 and J usage is TRBJ2-1; 13 bases are shared with TRBD2. Trimming took 5 bases from V and 1 from J; bases not matched to a gene: 8. Germline CDR1 SGHNT, CDR2 YENEEA. CDR3 length equals 18 residues. CDR3 sequence (DNA): TGTGCCAGCAGCAAATCGGGACTAGCGGGACGATCCTACAATGAGCAGTTCTTC. It codes for CASSKSGLAGRSYNEQFF.

This CDR3 reads CASSEAVRVGELFF. In DNA, the CDR3 is TGTGCCAGCAGTGAAGCGGTCAGGGTAGGGGAGCTGTTTTTT. The chain recombines TRBV6-1 with TRBJ2-2; tentative D call: TRBD1 (5 bases). This CDR3 contains 14 residues. The V gene lost 0 bases and the J gene lost 8 bases, with 10 bases spanning the gap. Germline assignment: CDR1 MNHNS and CDR2 SASEGT.

This chain connects TRBV6-5 to TRBJ1-2; perhaps TRBD1 as D (5 bases). Deletions cut 6 bases from V and 5 bases from J, with 19 bases between. From germline, CDR1 is MNHEY and CDR2 SVGAGI. The CDR3 is 15 residues long. The CDR3 region is CASSPGRGATYGYTF. CDR3 in DNA: TGTGCCAGCAGCCCCGGGAGGGGCGCTACTTATGGCTACACCTTC.

The V call is TRBV29-1, the J call TRBJ1-1, with D maybe TRBD1 (5 bases). The CDR3 extends over 15 amino acids. CDR1 and CDR2 (germline): SQVTM, ANQGSEA. V dropped 6 bases and J dropped 0 bases, with 17 bases sitting between them. CDR3 coding DNA: TGCAGCGTCCTCCTCTATGGCAGGGTGAACACTGAAGCTTTCTTT. Amino acids: CSVLLYGRVNTEAFF.

V is TRBV6-5 and J is TRBJ1-3; D is ambiguous. The ends were cut back, 7 bases at V and 5 bases at J, with 18 bases in the middle. Germline CDR1 MNHEY, CDR2 SVGAGI. The CDR3 is made up of 15 amino acids. The chain's CDR3 is CASIPEQTRRNTIYF. The CDR3 region has the DNA TGTGCCAGCATCCCAGAACAGACGCGTCGAAACACCATATATTTT.

This clone was recorded at least ten times. The chain couples TRBV5-6 to TRBJ1-1; D is uncertain. The CDR3 runs 12 residues. Trimming pared 2 bases from V and 5 bases from J, leaving 7 bases between. The V gene's germline CDR1 is SGHDT and CDR2 YYEEEE. The CDR3 nucleotides read TGTGCCAGCAGCTTTGCGGGAACTGAAGCTTTCTTT. Its translation: CASSFAGTEAFF.

This chain uses TRBV5-1 with TRBJ2-7; no clear D. The CDR3 contains 15 residues. The ends were cut back, 3 bases at V and 0 bases at J, with 13 bases in the middle. Germline V gene lookup returns CDR1 SGHRS and CDR2 YFSETQ. The CDR3 DNA follows: TGCGCCAGCAGCTATAGCAGCTTGCTCTCCTACGAGCAGTACTTC. Amino acids: CASSYSSLLSYEQYF.

The chain employs TRBV5-1 and TRBJ2-7; TRBD1 aligns across 7 bases. The CDR3 loop spans 16 amino acids. The germline V gene encodes CDR1 SGHRS and CDR2 YFSETQ. J was trimmed by 3 bases and V by 0 bases; bases with no gene match: 9. CDR3 sequence (DNA): TGCGCCAGCAGCTTGGGGATCCGGGACAGTGTCTACGAGCAGTACTTC. Translated: CASSLGIRDSVYEQYF.

Here the CDR3 reads CASSDSRRGEAFF. The CDR3 DNA reads as TGTGCCAGCAGCGATTCAAGGAGGGGTGAAGCTTTCTTT. The chain uses TRBV2 and TRBJ1-1, with a possible D match to TRBD1 (5 bases). The germline CDR1 and CDR2 sequences are SNHLY and FYNNEI. The length of the CDR3 is 13 residues. The V and J ends lost 6 bases and 7 bases respectively, with 15 bases between them.

The rearrangement links TRBV20-1 to TRBJ2-3; D is unresolved. Trimming cost V 4 bases and J 4 bases, with 6 bases left between them. Germline V lookup: CDR1 DFQATT, CDR2 SNEGSKA (reference sequence). The CDR3 length is 11 residues. CDR3 in amino acids: CSATTSDTQYF. The CDR3 DNA follows: TGCAGTGCTACCACTTCAGATACGCAGTATTTT.

The chain employs TRBV5-1 and TRBJ1-3; D ambiguous. Trimming took 4 bases from V and 4 from J, leaving 15 bases between them. The germline gives CDR1 SGHRS, CDR2 YFSETQ. The CDR3 is 15 amino acids. In DNA form, the CDR3 reads TGCGCCAGCAGCCCGGGGTTATCGGACGGAAACACCATATATTTT. It specifies CASSPGLSDGNTIYF. The full variable domain, rest sourced from reference TRBV5-1 and TRBJ1-3, is KAGVTQTPRYLIKTRGQQVTLSCSPISGHRSVSWYQQTPGQGLQFLFEYFSETQRNKGNFPGRFSGRQFSNSRSEMNVSTLELGDSALYLCASSPGLSDGNTIYFGEGSWLTVV.

The chain carries TRBV19 and TRBJ1-5, with a possible D match to TRBD1 (6 bases). Per germline, CDR1 LNHDA and CDR2 SQIVND (reference sequence). The CDR3 runs to 15 residues. Trimming cost V 3 bases and J 6 bases, with 15 bases left between them. The DNA for the CDR3 is TGTGCCAGTAGTATTGTCGGGGGGCAAAGTCAGCCCCAGCATTTT. It specifies CASSIVGGQSQPQHF.

The gene calls are TRBV4-1 and TRBJ1-2; 7 bases are a match to TRBD1. The V gene end was trimmed by 0 bases and the J gene end by 1 base; junction bases not matched to a gene: 8. This CDR3 region has 17 residues. The germline V gene has CDR1 MGHRA and CDR2 YSYEKL. CDR3 DNA: TGCGCCAGCAGCCAAGAGCCCTACAGGGGAATTAACTATGGCTACACCTTC. Protein: CASSQEPYRGINYGYTF.

This clone was found once. The gene calls are TRBV5-1 and TRBJ1-5, with D perhaps TRBD1 (5 bases). There are 15 residues in the CDR3. Germline V lookup: CDR1 SGHRS, CDR2 YFSETQ. Trimming left V 0 bases short and J 3 bases short, with 10 bases between. In nucleotides, the CDR3 is TGCGCCAGCAGCTTGGACGGGACTTACAATCAGCCCCAGCATTTT. It encodes CASSLDGTYNQPQHF.

The CDR3 bases are TGTGCCAGCAGCCGATCTGGGAACGGGGGGACCTCTCTAGTGGAGCAGTACTTC. It specifies CASSRSGNGGTSLVEQYF. V usage is TRBV3-1 (or the pseudogene TRBV3-2) and J usage is TRBJ2-7; TRBD2 agrees at 7 bases. CDR1 and CDR2 (germline): LGHDT, YNNKEL (reference sequence). The J segment lost 7 bases and the V segment lost 4 bases, leaving 22 bases of the junction unmatched. The CDR3 covers 18 residues.

This clone was detected once. The chain combines TRBV5-1 with TRBJ2-7; D is unresolved. Germline V CDR1 and CDR2: SGHRS, YFSETQ. Trimming cost V 4 bases and J 4 bases, with 15 bases left between them. The CDR3 consists of 14 residues. As DNA, the CDR3 is TGCGCCAGCAGCCCCACAACACAGCAGTACGAGCAGTACTTC. As protein: CASSPTTQQYEQYF. Full variable domain (remainder filled in from reference TRBV5-1 and TRBJ2-7): KAGVTQTPRYLIKTRGQQVTLSCSPISGHRSVSWYQQTPGQGLQFLFEYFSETQRNKGNFPGRFSGRQFSNSRSEMNVSTLELGDSALYLCASSPTTQQYEQYFGPGTRLTVT.

This chain joins TRBV3-1 (or the pseudogene TRBV3-2) and TRBJ2-6; no clear D. This CDR3 is built from 14 residues. Germline loops: CDR1 LGHDT, CDR2 YNNKEL (reference sequence). The V end was cut by 3 bases, the J end by 2 bases, with 5 bases between. The CDR3 sequence: CASSHGAGANVLTF. The CDR3 coding sequence is TGTGCCAGCAGCCATGGAGCTGGGGCCAACGTCCTGACTTTC.

The chain joins TRBV12-3 or TRBV12-4 to TRBJ1-1; TRBD1 might be the D (5 bases). The CDR3 spans 12 residues. V was pared by 6 bases and J by 7 bases, with 12 bases between. In nucleotides, the CDR3 is TGTGCCAGCAGCAACGACAGCCATGAAGCTTTCTTT. Translating it yields CASSNDSHEAFF.

This clone was counted once. This rearrangement joins TRBV30 to TRBJ1-5; D is undetermined. This CDR3 has 13 residues. Per the germline V gene, CDR1 is GTSNPN and CDR2 is SVGIG (reference sequence). The V end lost 7 bases, the J end lost 4 bases, and 14 bases lay between the germline ends. CDR3 in amino acids: CALDRGGNQPQHF. In nucleotides, the CDR3 is TGTGCCTTGGACCGGGGAGGAAATCAGCCCCAGCATTTT.

This chain uses TRBV7-2 with TRBJ1-5; D is unclear. This CDR3 comprises 15 residues. Germline-derived CDR1 and CDR2 are SGHTA and FQGNSA. The V end was cut by 1 base, the J end by 2 bases, with 9 bases between. The CDR3 DNA sequence: TGTGCCAGCAGCTTAGGAGGGCACGGCAATCAGCCCCAGCATTTT. This sequence encodes CASSLGGHGNQPQHF.

This sequence joins TRBV18 and TRBJ2-7; no clear D. V lost 6 bases and J lost 1, with 13 bases in between. The germline CDR1 and CDR2 sequences are KGHSH and LQKENI. This CDR3 has 14 residues. In DNA form, the CDR3 reads TGTGCCAGCTCGCCCACCGGGTCGTCCTACGAGCAGTACTTC. The encoded protein is CASSPTGSSYEQYF.

The chain employs TRBV3-1 (or the pseudogene TRBV3-2) and TRBJ2-7; perhaps TRBD1 as D (5 bases). Germline V gene sequence: CDR1 LGHDT, CDR2 YNNKEL (reference sequence). The CDR3 covers 14 residues. The germline V and J ends were trimmed by 2 bases and 2 bases, with 10 bases remaining between them. Written as DNA, the CDR3 is TGTGCCAGCAGCCAACCGACAGAAACCTACGAGCAGTACTTC. This codes for CASSQPTETYEQYF.

The chain recombines TRBV29-1 with TRBJ2-7, with 8 nucleotides matching TRBD1. The CDR3 has 14 amino acids. The germline V gene has CDR1 SQVTM and CDR2 ANQGSEA. The junction had 11 bases not matched to a gene; V was cut back by 5 bases and J by 5 bases. CDR3 loop: CSVKTTGGRNEQYF. DNA for the CDR3: TGCAGCGTTAAGACAACAGGGGGGAGGAACGAGCAGTACTTC.